The 23 T cell receptor beta chains reported below all come from one sample, sequenced in a study of CD8+CD57+ T cells in acquired aplastic anemia. Researchers used genomic DNA as the template to profile TCR beta VDJ and CDR3. A single record per CDR3 protein comes from TCRdb applying MiXCR to the reads. The table has 450,000 to 600,000 distinct CDR3 sequences, around a third seen once. An expansion of CD8+CD57+ cells by flow cytometry had been shown in patients chosen for sequencing. Sample: sorted CD4+, CD8+, or CD8+CD57+ T cells (not recorded which) from PBMCs. The receptors originated from a human donor with aplastic anemia.

This clonotype was recorded many times. This rearrangement joins TRBV19 to TRBJ1-5; no clear D gene. The CDR3 covers 13 residues. Germline V gene sequence: CDR1 LNHDA, CDR2 SQIVND (reference sequence). The germline V and J ends were trimmed by 3 bases and 10 bases, with 13 bases remaining between them. CDR3 residues: CASSIDTLVPQHF. The CDR3 bases are TGTGCCAGTAGTATCGACACCCTGGTACCCCAGCATTTT. Complete variable domain (other parts from reference TRBV19 and TRBJ1-5): DGGITQSPKYLFRKEGQNVTLSCEQNLNHDAMYWYRQDPGQGLRLIYYSQIVNDFQKGDIAEGYSVSREKKESFPLTVTSAQKNPTAFYLCASSIDTLVPQHFGDGTRLSIL.

Remarks on this clonotype: The CDR3 does not close with the conserved phenylalanine or tryptophan, likely indicating a read error. It is unclear where the CDR3 begins or ends on the DNA, so no DNA is shown, and the CDR3 is as TCRdb lists it. This rearrangement joins TRBV25-1 to TRBJ1-6; the table calls TRBD1, which could not be checked here. The CDR3 has 10 amino acids, counting both end residues. From germline, CDR1 is MGHDK and CDR2 SYGVNS. CDR3 in amino acids: CASSEGQTIS.

This clonotype was seen repeatedly, ten times or more. The chain combines TRBV20-1 with TRBJ2-6; TRBD2 is a possible D gene (5 bases). Trimming left V 1 base short and J 0 bases short, with 10 bases between. The CDR3 is 16 residues long. Germline loops: CDR1 DFQATT, CDR2 SNEGSKA (reference sequence). CDR3 region: CSARGAGVSGANVLTF. The CDR3 nucleotides read TGCAGTGCTAGAGGGGCCGGGGTCTCTGGGGCCAACGTCCTGACTTTC.

With respect to this clonotype: This clone may be a read error of a much larger clone one base away. The V gene is TRBV11-1, the J gene TRBJ2-3; the match to TRBD2 covers 12 bases. The ends lost 4 bases at V and 5 bases at J; junction bases unmatched: 7. The germline CDR1 and CDR2 sequences are SGHAT and FQDESV (reference sequence). The CDR3 has 16 residues. In nucleotides, the CDR3 is TGTGCCAGCAGCTCGACTAGCGGGAGTAGAGTAGATACGCAGTATTTT. Translating it yields CASSSTSGSRVDTQYF.

The chain employs TRBV25-1 and TRBJ1-2; D not certain. This CDR3 region has 15 residues. V lost 8 bases to trimming and J lost 3 bases, with 19 bases between them. CDR1 is MGHDK, CDR2 SYGVNS, per germline. This CDR3 is CASSPVGEPDYGYTF. The CDR3 coding sequence is TGTGCCAGCTCACCGGTGGGAGAGCCAGACTATGGCTACACCTTC.

This clonotype was recorded at least ten times. CDR3 nucleotide sequence: TGTGCCAGCAGCTTACCACAGGGTCAGCCCCAGCATTTT. Translating it yields CASSLPQGQPQHF. The gene calls are TRBV7-2 and TRBJ1-5; D is possibly TRBD1 (6 bases). V dropped 2 bases and J dropped 6 bases, with 8 bases sitting between them. The CDR3 length is 13 residues. Germline CDR1 SGHTA, CDR2 FQGNSA. The full variable domain, with the rest looked up from reference TRBV7-2 and TRBJ1-5, is GAGVSQSPSNKVTEKGKDVELRCDPISGHTALYWYRQSLGQGLEFLIYFQGNSAPDKSGLPSDRFSAERTGGSVSTLTIQRTQQEDSAVYLCASSLPQGQPQHFGDGTRLSIL.

The rearrangement joins TRBV9 to TRBJ1-2, with 8 bases lining up with TRBD1. CDR3 length equals 17 residues. V lost 3 bases, J lost 0 bases, and 10 bases stayed unmatched. Germline values: CDR1 SGDLS, CDR2 YYNGEE. The CDR3, as DNA: TGTGCCAGCAGCGCGTGGACAGGGAATTTCGCTAACTATGGCTACACCTTC. Protein: CASSAWTGNFANYGYTF.

The CDR3 DNA follows: TGCAGCGTTGGGGTGAGGGGGGGTCGGTTCTATGGCTACACCTTC. It codes for CSVGVRGGRFYGYTF. V and J are TRBV29-1 and TRBJ1-2; D is perhaps TRBD1 (6 bases). Germline CDR1 SQVTM, CDR2 ANQGSEA. There are 15 residues in the CDR3. V was cut by 4 bases and J by 4 bases, with 19 bases left in between.

The rearrangement uses TRBV10-3 and TRBJ2-5, with D possibly TRBD1 on 6 matching bases. V was pared by 3 bases and J by 9 bases, with 14 bases between. The CDR3 loop spans 13 amino acids. The V gene's germline CDR1 is ENHRY and CDR2 SYGVKD. The CDR3 nucleotides are TGTGCCATCAGTGAACAGGGCAATCAGCCCCAGTACTTC. This sequence encodes CAISEQGNQPQYF.

This clonotype was seen at least ten times. The J gene is TRBJ2-1, the V gene TRBV15, with D possibly being TRBD2 (6 bases). The germline V gene encodes CDR1 LNHNV and CDR2 YYDKDF (reference sequence). The ends were cut back, 5 bases at V and 12 bases at J, with 14 bases in the middle. The CDR3 consists of 12 residues. The CDR3 region has the DNA TGTGCCACCAGCGGTTGGTTGGGGGGGCAGTTCTTC. It encodes CATSGWLGGQFF.

Ten or more counts support this clonotype. V usage is TRBV20-1 and J usage is TRBJ2-3; 8 bases map to TRBD2. The germline CDR1 and CDR2 sequences are DFQATT and SNEGSKA (reference sequence). There are 11 residues in the CDR3. Trimming cost V 3 bases and J 9 bases; bases outside gene matches: 2. CDR3 sequence (DNA): TGCAGTGCTAGGCCTAGCGGGACGCAGTATTTT. Protein sequence: CSARPSGTQYF.

This clonotype came up many times. The chain couples TRBV11-3 to TRBJ1-1; TRBD1 might be the D (6 bases). V lost 5 bases, J lost 1 base, and 11 bases lay in between. The CDR3 is made up of 14 amino acids. Germline V lookup: CDR1 SGHNT, CDR2 YENEEA. The CDR3 nucleotides are TGTGCCAGCAGCCTACGGGGACAGAACACTGAAGCTTTCTTT. Translated, it gives CASSLRGQNTEAFF.

DNA of the CDR3: TGTGCCAGCAGTTTTTCTCCGGGAGGTCAGCCCCAGTACTTC. Its translation is CASSFSPGGQPQYF. This chain links TRBV2 with TRBJ2-5; TRBD2 matches 7 bases. Germline lookup yields CDR1 SNHLY and CDR2 FYNNEI. J gave up 9 bases and V 5 bases, and 12 bases lay outside the gene matches. The CDR3 consists of 14 residues.

This clonotype was counted many times. Here the CDR3 reads CASTEQSSGNTIYF. CDR3 bases: TGCGCCAGCACCGAGCAAAGCTCTGGAAACACCATATATTTT. The chain is built from TRBV10-2 and TRBJ1-3, with D unclear. V lost 7 bases and J lost 0, with 10 bases in between. The CDR3 consists of 14 residues. Germline CDR1 is WSHSY and CDR2 is SAAADI.

The chain joins TRBV7-2 to TRBJ1-1; a possible D gene is TRBD1 (5 bases). Per germline, CDR1 SGHTA and CDR2 FQGNSA. Trimming removed 3 bases at V and 1 base at J, with 12 bases between. There are 15 residues in the CDR3. CDR3 residues: CASSFFPGTNTEAFF. The CDR3 DNA follows: TGTGCCAGCAGCTTTTTTCCAGGGACGAACACTGAAGCTTTCTTT.

This clonotype was counted only a few times. The genes are TRBV7-8 and TRBJ2-3; D gene uncertain. V lost 3 bases and J lost 6, with 13 bases in between. Germline CDR1 and CDR2: SGHVS and FQNEAQ. This CDR3 contains 14 residues. Here the CDR3 reads CASSLGSSRDTQYF. The CDR3 nucleotides read TGTGCCAGCAGCTTGGGTAGCTCGCGGGATACGCAGTATTTT.

To note about this clonotype: At one end the junction does not follow the germline gene, possibly because of a read error. The chain recombines TRBV3-1 with TRBJ1-1; maybe TRBD1 (6 bases). Germline V CDR1 and CDR2: LGHDT, YNNKEL (reference sequence). The CDR3 runs to 14 residues. The CDR3 bases are TGTGCCAGCAGCCAAACAGGGCGTGCTACTGGAGCTTTCTTT. Translating gives CASSQTGRATGAFF.

This clonotype came up many times. The J gene is TRBJ2-5, the V gene TRBV20-1; D is unclear. With 1 base removed from V and 5 bases from J, the gap between germline ends came to 2 bases. The CDR3 length is 10 residues. The germline gives CDR1 DFQATT, CDR2 SNEGSKA (reference sequence). The CDR3 nucleotides read TGCAGTGCTAGAGGGGAGACCCAGTACTTC. Residues: CSARGETQYF.

This clonotype has a count of ten or more. At one of its ends the junction is not consistent with the germline gene, which may arise from a read error. The V gene is TRBV7-7, the J gene TRBJ2-3; 8 bases agree with TRBD1. Germline assignment: CDR1 SSHAT and CDR2 FNYEAQ (reference sequence). This CDR3 has 15 amino acids. Written as DNA, the CDR3 is TGTGCTAGCAGCTACGGGACAGGAGGCACAGATACGCAGTATTTT. The encoded protein is CASSYGTGGTDTQYF. Looking up the rest from reference TRBV7-7 and TRBJ2-3 gives the full variable domain: GAGVSQSPRYKVTKRGQDVTLRCDPISSHATLYWYQQALGQGPEFLTYFNYEAQPDKSGLPSDRFSAERPEGSISTLTIQRTEQRDSAMYRCASSYGTGGTDTQYFGPGTRLTVL.

This clonotype was recorded at least ten times. The gene calls are TRBV12-3 or TRBV12-4 and TRBJ1-2; D call uncertain. V gave up 3 bases and J gave up 0 bases, with 5 bases separating them. The CDR3 is 13 amino acids. The CDR3, as DNA: TGTGCCAGCAGTTTTCGGGCTAACTATGGCTACACCTTC. This gives the protein CASSFRANYGYTF.

This sequence joins TRBV7-9 and TRBJ1-1; no reliable D call. Per germline, CDR1 SEHNR and CDR2 FQNEAQ (reference sequence). V lost 5 bases to trimming and J lost 4 bases, with 14 bases between them. The CDR3 is made up of 14 amino acids. The CDR3 is CASSPGKYGTEAFF. The CDR3 DNA reads as TGTGCCAGCAGCCCCGGCAAATATGGCACTGAAGCTTTCTTT.

Worth noting for this clonotype: The junction differs from germline at one of its ends, possibly a read error. The V and J genes are TRBV12-3 or TRBV12-4 and TRBJ1-1; TRBD1 agrees at 12 bases. This CDR3 region has 15 residues. Written as DNA, the CDR3 is TGTGCCAGCAGTCCCCCGGGACAGGGGGCAACTGAAGCTTCCTTT. Protein: CASSPPGQGATEASF.

In nucleotides, the CDR3 is TGTGCCAGTAGTACGGGACAGGGGACACACGAGCAGTACTTC. Encoded protein: CASSTGQGTHEQYF. The chain links TRBV19 to TRBJ2-7; 10 bases are shared with TRBD1. V shed 4 bases, J shed 5 bases, and the junction held 5 bases outside the gene matches. Germline V CDR1 and CDR2: LNHDA, SQIVND (reference sequence). The CDR3 is 14 amino acids.